The entry below describes one T cell receptor beta chain. Its specific antigen is unknown. No clone much larger than this one lies a single base away; base qualities are absent. These data come from a study of shared clonotypes between healthy human individuals (dated by TCRdb to 2018 to 2021). Context from the whole study: A few men and a couple of women, aged 18 to 49 years, made up the cohort. The study deeply sequenced blood TCR repertoires of 5 or 6 healthy adults to estimate repertoire size and the extent of clonotype sharing between individuals. For each donor, CD4 naive and CD4 memory were each given three plates, CD8 naive was given two plates, and CD8 memory was given one plate. Each donor's leukapheresis produced roughly between roughly 0.85 and 10 billion PBMCs. To increase sequencing depth and limit assay-specific biases, different laboratories used diverse techniques to prepare libraries and sequence TCR repertoires. Findings and caveats that apply to the study as a whole: Because the study included a small number of donors, the genetic and exposure-history diversity represented was limited. Naive subsets generally had larger estimated clonotype richness than memory subsets did. Sampling was restricted to blood, and TCR repertoires in tissue are likely to differ from TCR repertoires in blood. Compared with non-shared clonotypes, the clonotypes found in all four sorted-subset donors had higher generation probabilities. Sharing across a few donors was observed for about 4.8% of naive CD4, around 3.5% of naive CD8, 2% to 2.5% of memory CD4, and around 0.4% of memory CD8 clonotypes. Based on pairwise subsampling, the degree of clonotype sharing among donors was expected to be affected by sequencing depth. Even with the large sequencing depth, rarefaction of the sorted-subset datasets indicated that sequencing was incomplete.

The donors were healthy, HIV-negative adults who had no recently reported acute infections or vaccinations. All donors were Caucasian adults living in Nashville, Tennessee, USA. CD4+ T cells were enriched through magnetic negative selection, after which naive cells were positively selected on CD45RA and the remaining negative fraction served as the memory subset. Blood was collected by leukapheresis, and PBMCs were isolated by Ficoll-Histopaque density gradient centrifugation and then cryopreserved in liquid nitrogen vapor phase. Analytical flow cytometry was used to check the purity and quantity of every magnetically sorted T cell population. Genomic DNA was isolated from each sorted fraction and quantified by UV absorbance on a Nanodrop 2000c. From the germline V gene, CDR1 is SGHRS and CDR2 is YFSETQ. Counted from cysteine to phenylalanine, this CDR3 has 13 amino acids. The entry retains the CDR3 DNA only, 39 bases that are in frame from base 1. Trimming at the junction amounts to 4 bases on V and 8 bases on J, and the germline ends lie 15 bases apart.

Using the deep immunoSEQ assay, multiplex PCR amplified TCR CDR3 regions from genomic DNA. Extracted genomic DNA from each cell subset was distributed evenly across all wells of several immunoSEQ 96-well plates, and each plate was treated as a replicate. For sorted subsets, 200 to 250 ng of genomic DNA, equivalent to around 31,000 T cell genomes, went into each replicate PCR. The purified libraries were quantified using a Qubit 3.0 fluorometer, sized with a Bioanalyzer 2100, and then quantified again using the KAPA Library Quantification kit. A separate single-read 150-cycle Illumina NextSeq 550 flow cell was used to sequence each immunoSEQ 96-well plate. For the original study's pipeline: Because the immunoSEQ output held only junctional sequences and lacked quality scores, the filtering could not match the filtering applied to full-length reads. To assign V/J genes and CDR3, sequences were annotated against IMGT germline references using PyIR, a Python wrapper for IgBLAST v1.9. Reads were filtered out if the reads had weak V/J assignments (E-value above 1e-6), no CDR3, stop codons, out-of-frame junctions, or ambiguous translated residues. V3J clonotypes were defined as sequences sharing an identical inferred V gene, J gene, and CDR3 amino acid sequence. The percentage overlap between two repertoires was calculated by dividing the number of shared unique clonotypes by the size of the smaller repertoire. Three approaches were used to assess repertoire richness: RTK rarefaction, the Chao1 estimator, and Recon v2.1 estimates of unobserved clonotypes. For all TCRbeta clonotypes obtained by the gDNA method from four donors, generation probabilities were computed with OLGA. The table comes from immuneACCESS by way of TCRdb, which keeps in-frame sequences with V and J called. Part of the clones is missing from these tables; in studies checked, under half for an unresolved V gene and the rest for unknown reasons. The V and J calls and the clone size are those of that table, but D and trimming were determined from the DNA. For this sample there are 2,500,000 or so clones; roughly 92% appear just once. The leading ten clones occupy 0.37% of the sample.

The sequenced sample was naive CD4+ T cells from PBMCs. The cell subset or site label for this specimen denotes: CD45RA+ positively selected. This TCR came from a man between 18 and 29 years old in good health. Some clones in this sample may be carry-over from other donors' samples. The chain is made from TRBV5-1 and TRBJ1-2; no confident D gene assignment can be made. The CDR3 region reads CASSEGLIGGYTF. The DNA is as follows: TGCGCCAGCAGCGAGGGTTTGATTGGCGGCTACACCTTC. The reference TRBV5-1 and TRBJ1-2 proteins fill in what lies around the CDR3, so the full variable domain reads KAGVTQTPRYLIKTRGQQVTLSCSPISGHRSVSWYQQTPGQGLQFLFEYFSETQRNKGNFPGRFSGRQFSNSRSEMNVSTLELGDSALYLCASSEGLIGGYTFGSGTRLTVV.